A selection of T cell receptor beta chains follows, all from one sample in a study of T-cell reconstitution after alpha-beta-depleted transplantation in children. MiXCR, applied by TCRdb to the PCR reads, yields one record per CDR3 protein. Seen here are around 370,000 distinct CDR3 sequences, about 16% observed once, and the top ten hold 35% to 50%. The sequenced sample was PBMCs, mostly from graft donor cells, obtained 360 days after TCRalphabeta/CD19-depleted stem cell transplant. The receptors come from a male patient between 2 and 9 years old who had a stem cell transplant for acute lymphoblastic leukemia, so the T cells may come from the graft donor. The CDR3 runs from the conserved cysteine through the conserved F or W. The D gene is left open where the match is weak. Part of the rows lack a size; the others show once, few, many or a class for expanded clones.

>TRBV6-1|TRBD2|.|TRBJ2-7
TGTGCCAGCAGACACCCGACTAGCGGGAGGAGCCACGAGCAGTACTTC
CASRHPTSGRSHEQYF
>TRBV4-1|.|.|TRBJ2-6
TGCGCCAGCGCCGGGGAAGATTCAGGGGCCAACGTCCTGACTTTC
CASAGEDSGANVLTF
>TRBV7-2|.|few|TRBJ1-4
TGTGCCAGCAGCTTGGGGTCGAAGACAACTAATGAAAAACTGTTTTTT
CASSLGSKTTNEKLFF
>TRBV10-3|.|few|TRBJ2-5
TGTGCCATCAGTGAAAAGGGGACCCAGTACTTC
CAISEKGTQYF
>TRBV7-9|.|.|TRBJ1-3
TGTGCCAGCAGCCCGTGGAAAGCTGGAAACACCATATATTTT
CASSPWKAGNTIYF
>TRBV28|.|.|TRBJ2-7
TGTGCCAGTCGTGGGGGGGGGCCAGACCCCTACGAGCAGTACTTC
CASRGGGPDPYEQYF
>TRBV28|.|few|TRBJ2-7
TGTGCCAGCAGTCCACCTCATCTTTTATACGAGCAGTACTTC
CASSPPHLLYEQYF
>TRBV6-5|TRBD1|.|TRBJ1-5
TGTGCCAGCAGTAACAGGGGAGGCAATCAGCCCCAGCATTTT
CASSNRGGNQPQHF
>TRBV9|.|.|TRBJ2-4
TGTGCCAGCAGCGTAGGACCCGATGGGTGGGTGGACATTCAGTACTTC
CASSVGPDGWVDIQYF
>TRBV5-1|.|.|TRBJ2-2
TGCGCCAGCAGCCCGGGGGTAGAAGACACCGGGGAGCTGTTTTTT
CASSPGVEDTGELFF
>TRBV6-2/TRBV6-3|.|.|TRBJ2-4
TGTGCCAGCAGACGGGACGGGGAAAACATTCAGTACTTC
CASRRDGENIQYF
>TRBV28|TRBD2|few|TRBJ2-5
TGTGCCAGCAGTCCCCTAGCGGGAGGGCAAGAGACCCAGTACTTC
CASSPLAGGQETQYF
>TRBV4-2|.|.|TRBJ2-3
TGTGCCAGCAGCCAACAGGGTACAGATACGCAGTATTTT
CASSQQGTDTQYF
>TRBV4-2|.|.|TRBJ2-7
TGTGCCAGCAGCCAAGATAGAGCCAGGGGCACCTACGAGCAGTACTTC
CASSQDRARGTYEQYF
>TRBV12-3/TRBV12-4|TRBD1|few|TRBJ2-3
TGTGCCAGCAGTTCACGGACAGGGGGAGGGACAGATACGCAGTATTTT
CASSSRTGGGTDTQYF
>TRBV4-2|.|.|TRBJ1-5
TGTGCCAGCAGCCGGTTGCCGGGGACCTATAGCAATCAGCCCCAGCATTTT
CASSRLPGTYSNQPQHF
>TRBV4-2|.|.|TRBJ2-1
TGTGCCAGCAGCCGTACGGGGCCAACCAATGAGCAGTTCTTC
CASSRTGPTNEQFF
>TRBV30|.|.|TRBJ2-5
TGTGCCTGGAGTTCCGGGGTTTCGTGGCAAGAGACCCAGTACTTC
CAWSSGVSWQETQYF
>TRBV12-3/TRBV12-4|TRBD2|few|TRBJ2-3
TGTGCCAGCAGTTTGGCTTTCGGGGGAGGGCCCGGGACCACAGATACGCAGTATTTT
CASSLAFGGGPGTTDTQYF
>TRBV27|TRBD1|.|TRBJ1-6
TGTGCCAGCAGTCTGAAGACAGGGTTAGGAAATTCACCCCTCCACTTT
CASSLKTGLGNSPLHF
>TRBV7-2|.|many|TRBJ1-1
TGTGCCAGCAGCTTACGGGCAGGTTTGGCTTTCTTT
CASSLRAGLAFF
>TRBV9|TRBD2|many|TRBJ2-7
TGTGCCAGCAGCGCAGGAACTAGCGGGAGCGGGGAGCAGTACTTC
CASSAGTSGSGEQYF
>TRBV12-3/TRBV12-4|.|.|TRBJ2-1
TGTGCCAGCTTGCGGACTTCCTACAATGAGCAGTTCTTC
CASLRTSYNEQFF
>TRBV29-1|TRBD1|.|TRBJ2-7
TGCAGCGTTGTAGTAACAGGGGGCTACGAGCAGTACTTC
CSVVVTGGYEQYF
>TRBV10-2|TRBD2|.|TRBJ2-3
TGCGCCAGCAGTGAGTCGACTAGCGGGAGGGTCGATTTT
CASSESTSGRVDF
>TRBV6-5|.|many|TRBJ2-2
TGTGCCAGCAGCAGACACGCGAACACCGGGGAGCTGTTTTTT
CASSRHANTGELFF
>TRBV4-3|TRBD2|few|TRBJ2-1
TGCGCCAGCAGTTGGGGACTAGCGGGAGGGTATGAGCAGTTCTTC
CASSWGLAGGYEQFF
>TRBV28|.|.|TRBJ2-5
TGTGCCAGCAGCCTAATAGTCGGGACTCCCACCCAAGAGACCCAGTACTTC
CASSLIVGTPTQETQYF
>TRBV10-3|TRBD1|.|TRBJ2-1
TGTGCCATCAGTGGGGGACAGGGCGGTGAGCAGTTCTTC
CAISGGQGGEQFF
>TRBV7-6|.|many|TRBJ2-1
TGTGCCAGCAGCTTAGTTATGGACAAGTACAATGAGCAGTTCTTC
CASSLVMDKYNEQFF
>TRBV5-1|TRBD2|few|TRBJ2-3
TGCGCCAGCACTCCCAGGGCGGGAGACCTCACAGATACGCAGTATTTT
CASTPRAGDLTDTQYF